Following are 19 T cell receptor beta chains from one sample sequenced in a study of tumor-infiltrating lymphocytes in localized non-small cell lung cancer. Some clones are missing from TCRdb's copy, which holds only in-frame ones; the method was immunoSEQ multiplex PCR. In the table there are about 14,000 clones, 80% to 90% of which are singletons. The sample taken for sequencing was lung tumor tissue. These receptors were obtained from a human donor with non-small cell lung cancer.

The chain has TRBV2 and TRBJ1-1; tentative D call: TRBD1 (5 bases). The CDR3 extends over 12 amino acids. V lost 6 bases to trimming and J lost 5 bases, with 10 bases between them. CDR1 is SNHLY, CDR2 FYNNEI, per germline. CDR3 sequence reads: CASSFRGTEAFF. CDR3 coding DNA: TGTGCCAGCAGCTTTAGGGGTACTGAAGCTTTCTTT.

The chain carries TRBV14 and TRBJ2-3; TRBD2 agrees at 10 bases. Germline trimming cut 7 bases from V and 3 bases from J; bases unmatched to any gene: 7. Germline lookup yields CDR1 SGHDN and CDR2 FVKESK. The CDR3 totals 15 residues. The CDR3 sequence: CASTDSGRYTDTQYF. In nucleotides, the CDR3 is TGTGCCAGCACGGATAGCGGGAGGTATACAGATACGCAGTATTTT.

The chain links TRBV30 to TRBJ1-4, with unresolved D. V was pared by 1 base and J by 8 bases, with 5 bases between. This CDR3 spans 11 amino acids. Per germline, CDR1 GTSNPN and CDR2 SVGIG (reference sequence). CDR3 region: CAWSGAEKLFF. The CDR3 DNA sequence: TGTGCCTGGAGTGGAGCAGAAAAACTGTTTTTT.

The chain joins TRBV7-8 to TRBJ2-1; possible D gene TRBD1, 5 bases. Germline-derived CDR1 and CDR2 are SGHVS and FQNEAQ. Trimming shortened V by 1 base and J by 6 bases, and 13 bases separated the two germline ends. This CDR3 has 15 amino acids. In DNA, the CDR3 is TGTGCCAGCAGCTTAGAAGGGGTAGTAACCAATGAGCAGTTCTTC. Encoded protein: CASSLEGVVTNEQFF.

The gene calls are TRBV2 and TRBJ1-1; D perhaps matches TRBD1 (5 bases). Per the germline V gene, CDR1 is SNHLY and CDR2 is FYNNEI. V shed 5 bases and J shed 1 base, with 11 bases lying between them. The CDR3 extends over 14 amino acids. The CDR3 DNA follows: TGTGCCAGCAGTCAGATAGGACAGAACACTGAAGCTTTCTTT. It translates to CASSQIGQNTEAFF.

The rearrangement links TRBV5-4 to TRBJ1-3; D is uncertain. CDR3 size: 15 residues. The germline V gene encodes CDR1 SGHNT and CDR2 YYREEE (reference sequence). The ends were cut back, 1 base at V and 0 bases at J, with 8 bases in the middle. The CDR3 nucleotides are TGTGCCAGCAGCTTGAGTACCAGCTCTGGAAACACCATATATTTT. It encodes CASSLSTSSGNTIYF.

The chain is built from TRBV5-1 and TRBJ1-1, with D hard to call. Trimming pared 0 bases from V and 0 bases from J, leaving 3 bases between. The CDR3 length is 13 residues. CDR1 and CDR2 from the germline V gene are SGHRS and YFSETQ. This CDR3 reads CASSLALNTEAFF. The CDR3 DNA follows: TGCGCCAGCAGCTTGGCGTTGAACACTGAAGCTTTCTTT. The whole variable domain, filled in from reference TRBV5-1 and TRBJ1-1, reads KAGVTQTPRYLIKTRGQQVTLSCSPISGHRSVSWYQQTPGQGLQFLFEYFSETQRNKGNFPGRFSGRQFSNSRSEMNVSTLELGDSALYLCASSLALNTEAFFGQGTRLTVV.

The V gene is TRBV7-7, the J gene TRBJ2-2; weak D call: TRBD1 (5 bases). The V and J ends lost 5 bases and 6 bases respectively, with 16 bases between them. Germline values: CDR1 SSHAT, CDR2 FNYEAQ (reference sequence). The length of the CDR3 is 15 residues. In nucleotides, the CDR3 is TGTGCCAGCAGCCTCGGCAGGGAAGGGCCCGGGGAGCTGTTTTTT. It is translated as CASSLGREGPGELFF. Filled out from reference TRBV7-7 and TRBJ2-2, the complete variable domain reads GAGVSQSPRYKVTKRGQDVTLRCDPISSHATLYWYQQALGQGPEFLTYFNYEAQPDKSGLPSDRFSAERPEGSISTLTIQRTEQRDSAMYRCASSLGREGPGELFFGEGSRLTVL.

The rearrangement uses TRBV11-1 and TRBJ2-3; unclear D gene. V was pared by 5 bases and J by 0 bases, with 12 bases between. The CDR3 is 15 amino acids. Per the germline V gene, CDR1 is SGHAT and CDR2 is FQDESV (reference sequence). DNA for the CDR3: TGTGCCAGCAGCCCGCCCTCCTCTAGCACAGATACGCAGTATTTT. It yields the protein CASSPPSSSTDTQYF.

This chain joins TRBV28 and TRBJ1-1; 8 nucleotides align to TRBD1. The CDR3 sequence is 13 residues long. Germline V gene sequence: CDR1 MDHEN, CDR2 SYDVKM. J lost 4 bases, V lost 5 bases, and 3 bases had no gene match. In DNA form, the CDR3 reads TGTGCCAGCAGTCTCACAGGGGGCACTGAAGCTTTCTTT. This codes for CASSLTGGTEAFF.

The rearrangement uses TRBV23-1 and TRBJ1-5, with 8 bases aligning to TRBD1. TRBV23-1 is assigned to the ORF class and has an uncertain function. V dropped 2 bases and J dropped 3; count of bases not matched to a gene: 6. This CDR3 comprises 16 residues. CDR3 nucleotide sequence: TGCGCCAGCAGTCAACGCCCGACAGGGGTCAATCAGCCCCAGCATTTT. Translated: CASSQRPTGVNQPQHF.

The rearrangement joins TRBV19 to TRBJ2-7, with 9 positions matching TRBD2. Trimming removed 5 bases from V and 1 base from J; junction bases left unmatched: 6. Germline V gene sequence: CDR1 LNHDA, CDR2 SQIVND (reference sequence). This CDR3 spans 15 amino acids. Here the CDR3 reads CASSRNLAGSYEQYF. For the CDR3, the DNA is TGTGCCAGTAGTCGGAATCTAGCGGGATCCTACGAGCAGTACTTC.

The chain recombines TRBV7-2 with TRBJ2-1; D possibly uses TRBD1 or TRBD2 (5 bases each). Germline V gene lookup returns CDR1 SGHTA and CDR2 FQGNSA. The CDR3 runs to 16 residues. Trimming took off 1 base at V and 5 bases at J, with 15 bases between the two ends. In DNA, the CDR3 is TGTGCCAGCAGCTTAGGTGGGGGAGTGTCTGACAATGAGCAGTTCTTC. Its protein product is CASSLGGGVSDNEQFF.

The count of this clone is one. The rearrangement links TRBV5-4 to TRBJ2-5, with a possible D match to TRBD2 (6 bases). Germline CDR1 is SGHNT and CDR2 is YYREEE (reference sequence). V was cut by 0 bases and J by 5 bases, with 11 bases left in between. CDR3 length: 14 residues. The CDR3 region is CASSLAGVSETQYF. The CDR3 coding sequence is TGTGCCAGCAGCTTGGCGGGGGTTAGCGAGACCCAGTACTTC.

The table lists this clone with a few counts. The rearrangement joins TRBV28 to TRBJ1-6; 11 nucleotides match TRBD1. Trimming at V came to 2 bases and at J to 9 bases, leaving 12 bases not matched to a gene. The germline V gene encodes CDR1 MDHEN and CDR2 SYDVKM. The CDR3 extends over 18 amino acids. The CDR3 here is CASSLPQRTGGASSPLHF. For the CDR3, the DNA is TGTGCCAGCAGTTTACCACAAAGGACAGGGGGCGCATCTTCACCCCTCCACTTT.

The chain recombines TRBV21-1 with TRBJ1-4. TRBV21-1 is a listed pseudogene. The CDR3 is 11 residues long. The CDR3: CAREGLGKLFF. For the CDR3, the DNA is TGTGCCCGGGAAGGTCTGGGAAAACTGTTTTTT.

The DNA of the CDR3 is TGTGCCAGCATGCTAGCGGGGAAGGGCCAAGAGCAGTACTTC. This gives the protein CASMLAGKGQEQYF. The V and J genes are TRBV6-6 and TRBJ2-7; 9 bases are shared with TRBD2. Germline lookup yields CDR1 MNHNY and CDR2 SVGAGI (reference sequence). The CDR3 sequence is 14 residues long. Trimming at V came to 7 bases and at J to 7 bases, leaving 11 bases not matched to a gene.

This chain uses TRBV6-4 with TRBJ2-3, with 9 bases that match TRBD2. The V segment lost 0 bases and the J segment 0 bases; nucleotides outside the gene matches: 1. The CDR3 covers 16 residues. The germline CDR1 and CDR2 sequences are MRHNA and SNTAGT. The CDR3, as DNA: TGTGCCAGCAGTGACTCGACTAGCGGTAGCACAGATACGCAGTATTTT. The encoded protein is CASSDSTSGSTDTQYF.

The genes are TRBV27 and TRBJ2-1; tentative D call: TRBD1 (5 bases). This CDR3 contains 13 residues. Germline V lookup: CDR1 MNHEY, CDR2 SMNVEV (reference sequence). The V and J ends lost 6 bases and 3 bases respectively, with 9 bases between them. For the CDR3, the DNA is TGTGCCAGCAGAGACAGCTTCTACAATGAGCAGTTCTTC. Its protein product is CASRDSFYNEQFF.